The 4 T cell receptor beta chains below were found in one sample sequenced in a study of blood T cell repertoires in COVID-19. This table comes from immunoSEQ multiplex PCR, and its TCRdb copy is limited to in-frame clones, with some not included. The sample holds some 300,000 clones, approximately 91% seen once. The sample taken for sequencing was PBMCs or T cells enriched from blood (not recorded which). All receptors come from a woman aged 40-49 years who had recovered from COVID-19.

In its sample, this clone was seen a few times. The genes are TRBV27 and TRBJ1-3; D is undetermined. The germline V gene encodes CDR1 MNHEY and CDR2 SMNVEV (reference sequence). The CDR3 contains 15 residues. The V end lost 6 bases, the J end lost 1 base, and 13 bases lay between the germline ends. The CDR3 DNA reads as TGTGCCAGCAGCATAAACCAGGATTCTGGAAACACCATATATTTT. Translation: CASSINQDSGNTIYF.

This chain links TRBV28 with TRBJ2-5, with D tentatively TRBD2 (5 bases). The ends were cut back, 8 bases at V and 7 bases at J, with 26 bases in the middle. This CDR3 has 16 amino acids. Per germline, CDR1 MDHEN and CDR2 SYDVKM. DNA of the CDR3: TGTGCCAGCGGGTTATACCGGGGAGCCTTACGTGTGACCCAGTACTTC. This sequence encodes CASGLYRGALRVTQYF.

The V gene is TRBV5-5, the J gene TRBJ1-4; TRBD1 might be the D (5 bases). The germline V gene encodes CDR1 SGHKS and CDR2 YYEKEE (reference sequence). The CDR3 extends over 15 amino acids. Trimming pared 4 bases from V and 8 bases from J, leaving 18 bases between. The CDR3 sequence: CASSLLSVQGEKLFF. CDR3 in DNA: TGTGCCAGCAGCCTGCTCAGTGTGCAGGGAGAAAAACTGTTTTTT.

Comment on this clone: The sample holds other DNA sequences that translate to the same CDR3. V is TRBV2 and J is TRBJ2-5; maybe TRBD2 (6 bases). CDR1 is SNHLY, CDR2 FYNNEI, per germline. This CDR3 comprises 14 residues. Between the trimmed V and J ends, which lost 6 bases and 1 base, there was a span of 12 bases. The CDR3 coding sequence is TGTGCCAGCAGCCGAGGAGGGGCCCAAGAGACCCAGTACTTC. As protein: CASSRGGAQETQYF.